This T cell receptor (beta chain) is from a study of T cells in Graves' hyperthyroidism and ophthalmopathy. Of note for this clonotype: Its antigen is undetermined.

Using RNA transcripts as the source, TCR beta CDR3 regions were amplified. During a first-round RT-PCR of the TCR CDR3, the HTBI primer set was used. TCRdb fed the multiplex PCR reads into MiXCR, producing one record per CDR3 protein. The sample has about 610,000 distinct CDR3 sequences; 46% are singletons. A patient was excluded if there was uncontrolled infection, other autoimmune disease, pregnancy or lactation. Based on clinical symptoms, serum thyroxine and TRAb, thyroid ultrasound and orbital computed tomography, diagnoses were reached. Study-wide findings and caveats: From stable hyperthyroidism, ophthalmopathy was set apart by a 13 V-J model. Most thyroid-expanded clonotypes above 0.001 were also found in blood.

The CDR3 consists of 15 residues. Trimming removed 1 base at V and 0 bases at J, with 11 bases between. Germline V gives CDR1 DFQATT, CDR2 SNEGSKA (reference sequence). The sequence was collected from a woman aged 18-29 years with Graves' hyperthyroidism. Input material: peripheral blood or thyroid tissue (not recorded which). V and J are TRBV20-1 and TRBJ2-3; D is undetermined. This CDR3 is CSARAPGHSTDTQYF. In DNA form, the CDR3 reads TGCAGTGCTAGAGCGCCGGGCCATAGCACAGATACGCAGTATTTT.